This T cell receptor beta chain was observed in a study of blood T cell repertoires in COVID-19. Overall study context: There were acute and convalescent COVID-19 samples, and they came from the United States, Italy and Spain. PBMCs, B-cell-depleted T cells, or T cells provided the cDNA or gDNA that made up the material.

There are 15 residues in the CDR3. Germline trimming cut 2 bases from V and 4 bases from J; bases unmatched to any gene: 4. Germline V gene sequence: CDR1 MDHEN, CDR2 SYDVKM. The assay was immunoSEQ multiplex PCR, and TCRdb's table has in-frame clones only and misses some. The sample contains some 260,000 clones, 70% to 90% of which appear only once. Only one count was recorded for this clone. The rearrangement links TRBV28 to TRBJ1-2; the match to TRBD1 covers 10 bases. This TCR came from a man between 18 and 35 years old with active or convalescent COVID-19. The sample was peripheral blood. CDR3 sequence reads: CASSLEGQGSYGYTF. For the CDR3, the DNA is TGTGCCAGCAGTTTAGAGGGACAGGGGAGCTATGGCTACACCTTC.